The clone carrying this T cell receptor beta chain showed up just once. There are 16 residues in the CDR3. Trimming left V 3 bases short and J 0 bases short, with 15 bases between. Germline CDR1 reads LNHDA; CDR2 reads SQIVND (reference sequence). The sample comes from a study of blood T cell repertoires in COVID-19. Study background: The United States, Italy and Spain provided the acute and convalescent COVID-19 samples. PBMCs, B-cell-depleted T cells, or T cells provided the cDNA or gDNA that made up the material.

Original data processing: Quantification of nucleated cells was approximated via reference gene primer amplification. Generated by immunoSEQ multiplex PCR, the TCRdb table keeps only in-frame clones and is missing some. That table supplies the V and J calls and clone size; D and trimming were determined from the DNA. The table lists under 150,000 clones, 84% of them singletons. The chain couples TRBV19 to TRBJ2-7; possible D gene TRBD2, 5 bases. The sequencing sample was made of peripheral blood. The receptor was isolated from an older woman with acute or convalescent COVID-19. CDR3 DNA: TGTGCCAGTAGTATCTCGGTGGGAGTCAGCTCCTACGAGCAGTACTTC. Encoded protein: CASSISVGVSSYEQYF.